A single sample gave rise to the 29 T cell receptor beta chains below, sequenced in a study of cytomegalovirus exposure and HLA in healthy donors (dated by TCRdb to 2015 to 2018). To prepare the library, the immunoSEQ multiplex PCR assay was applied. For the multiplex PCR, a mixture combining 60 forward primers for TCR Vbeta segments and 13 reverse primers for TCR Jbeta segments was used. TCRdb holds this immuneACCESS table with in-frame rearrangements only. Some clones are missing; in checked studies, unresolved V genes explain under half, and the rest has no known cause. For this sample there are around 120,000 clones; approximately 76% appear just once. Roughly 16% of the sample comes from the top ten. Input material: PBMCs. The receptor source for this set is a man aged 50 or older in good health and CMV-seropositive.

The V call is TRBV5-1, the J call TRBJ1-1; D gene unclear. V lost 0 bases and J lost 0, with 15 bases in between. The V gene's germline CDR1 is SGHRS and CDR2 YFSETQ. CDR3 length equals 17 residues. CDR3 protein: CASSLGVGLTMNTEAFF. Here the CDR3 DNA reads TGCGCCAGCAGCTTGGGGGTAGGCTTGACAATGAACACTGAAGCTTTCTTT. Drawing the rest from reference TRBV5-1 and TRBJ1-1, the complete variable domain is KAGVTQTPRYLIKTRGQQVTLSCSPISGHRSVSWYQQTPGQGLQFLFEYFSETQRNKGNFPGRFSGRQFSNSRSEMNVSTLELGDSALYLCASSLGVGLTMNTEAFFGQGTRLTVV.

The chain has TRBV28 and TRBJ2-2; possible D gene TRBD2, 5 bases. Germline lookup yields CDR1 MDHEN and CDR2 SYDVKM. CDR3 size: 16 residues. V dropped 3 bases and J dropped 0 bases, with 11 bases sitting between them. In nucleotides, the CDR3 is TGTGCCAGCAGTTTGTCGCGGGTAGCGAACACCGGGGAGCTGTTTTTT. This translates into CASSLSRVANTGELFF.

This clone was counted only a few times. The rearrangement joins TRBV6-1 to TRBJ2-7, with a tentative D call TRBD2 (6 bases). The germline V and J ends were trimmed by 8 bases and 2 bases, with 16 bases remaining between them. The germline V gene encodes CDR1 MNHNS and CDR2 SASEGT. The CDR3 consists of 14 residues. The CDR3 spells CASHPGGTAYEQYF. The CDR3 bases are TGTGCCAGCCACCCCGGGGGTACGGCCTACGAGCAGTACTTC.

V is TRBV14 and J is TRBJ2-1; D call uncertain. This CDR3 has 15 residues. Trimming removed 3 bases at V and 0 bases at J, with 9 bases between. The V gene's germline CDR1 is SGHDN and CDR2 FVKESK. CDR3 bases: TGTGCCAGCAGCCAGATGGGCCTCTCCTACAATGAGCAGTTCTTC. This translates into CASSQMGLSYNEQFF.

The chain has TRBV4-1 and TRBJ2-7; 9 nucleotides match TRBD1. The CDR3 covers 15 residues. Trimming took 4 bases from V and 3 from J; bases not matched to a gene: 7. Germline CDR1 reads MGHRA; CDR2 reads YSYEKL. The chain's CDR3 is CASSPSRDRDYEQYF. CDR3 sequence (DNA): TGCGCCAGCAGCCCCTCCCGGGACAGGGACTACGAGCAGTACTTC.

V gene TRBV5-6 combines with J gene TRBJ1-1; maybe TRBD1 (5 bases). V dropped 5 bases and J dropped 5 bases, with 19 bases sitting between them. Germline CDR1 reads SGHDT; CDR2 reads YYEEEE. The CDR3 totals 15 residues. The CDR3 nucleotides read TGTGCCAGCAGAAGGACCGGGACGGCGGGGACTGAAGCTTTCTTT. Amino acid sequence: CASRRTGTAGTEAFF.

V gene TRBV11-2 combines with J gene TRBJ2-1, with 9 bases aligning to TRBD2. There are 16 residues in the CDR3. The germline V gene encodes CDR1 SGHAT and CDR2 FQNNGV. The junction had 13 bases not matched to a gene; V was cut back by 4 bases and J by 9 bases. The DNA of the CDR3 is TGTGCCAGCAGCTCTCTAGCGGGGTCGACACCACCTGAGCAGTTCTTC. Encoded protein: CASSSLAGSTPPEQFF.

In DNA form, the CDR3 reads TGTGCCAGCAGCTTCTCCGGGACAGTCACGCCACCCCTCCACTTT. Translation: CASSFSGTVTPPLHF. The chain has TRBV11-2 and TRBJ1-6; 7 nucleotides match TRBD1. Germline V gene sequence: CDR1 SGHAT, CDR2 FQNNGV. The CDR3 loop spans 15 amino acids. J gave up 11 bases and V 3 bases, and 10 bases lay outside the gene matches.

This clone was observed a few times. J is TRBJ1-1 and V is TRBV7-2; possible D gene TRBD1, 6 bases. Trimming took off 6 bases at V and 4 bases at J, with 15 bases between the two ends. The CDR3 consists of 14 residues. Germline CDR1 reads SGHTA; CDR2 reads FQGNSA. CDR3 coding DNA: TGTGCCAGCAGTCCCACAGGGTTGGGCACTGAAGCTTTCTTT. Encoded protein: CASSPTGLGTEAFF.

The chain employs TRBV5-1 and TRBJ2-7, with a weak D call TRBD2 (5 bases). The CDR3 runs 12 residues. Germline V gene sequence: CDR1 SGHRS, CDR2 YFSETQ. Trimming removed 1 base from V and 6 bases from J, with 8 bases in between. For the CDR3, the DNA is TGCGCCAGCAGCTTGCCCGAGGGCGAGCAGTACTTC. It codes for CASSLPEGEQYF.

V gene TRBV13 combines with J gene TRBJ2-3; weak D call: TRBD2 (6 bases). CDR3 length: 15 amino acids. Germline V lookup: CDR1 PRHDT, CDR2 FYEKMQ (reference sequence). The V gene lost 3 bases and the J gene lost 4 bases, with 14 bases spanning the gap. In nucleotides, the CDR3 is TGTGCCAGCAGCTTCGCACTAGCTTTCGCAGATACGCAGTATTTT. Its translation: CASSFALAFADTQYF.

This chain joins TRBV5-1 and TRBJ1-2; TRBD1 agrees at 9 bases. The germline V gene has CDR1 SGHRS and CDR2 YFSETQ. With V trimmed by 1 base and J by 3 bases, 10 bases remained unmatched. This CDR3 contains 17 residues. The CDR3 region has the DNA TGCGCCAGCAGCTTGCGCCCTCCGGGACAGGGAGACTATGGCTACACCTTC. It translates to CASSLRPPGQGDYGYTF.

J is TRBJ2-2 and V is TRBV6-5, with D possibly TRBD2 on 6 matching bases. The ends were cut back, 0 bases at V and 4 bases at J, with 9 bases in the middle. This CDR3 contains 15 residues. The germline CDR1 and CDR2 sequences are MNHEY and SVGAGI. The chain's CDR3 is CASSYSTRATGELFF. The CDR3 DNA sequence: TGTGCCAGCAGTTACTCGACTAGGGCCACCGGGGAGCTGTTTTTT.

The V gene is TRBV2, the J gene TRBJ2-5; D call uncertain. The J call may be incorrect, as the DNA end agrees better with TRBJ2-7. This CDR3 is 12 amino acids long. Looked up from germline, CDR1 is SNHLY and CDR2 is FYNNEI. Written as DNA, the CDR3 is TGTGCCAGCAGTGAGAGCTCCTACGAGCAGTACTTC. Translation: CASSESSYEQYF.

The chain has TRBV13 and TRBJ2-4; tentative D call: TRBD2 (6 bases). This CDR3 contains 15 residues. The germline gives CDR1 PRHDT, CDR2 FYEKMQ (reference sequence). Deletions cut 2 bases from V and 1 base from J, with 9 bases between. This chain's CDR3 is CASSLRRGAKNIQYF. CDR3 bases: TGTGCCAGCAGCTTAAGACGGGGGGCCAAAAACATTCAGTACTTC.

The chain links TRBV18 to TRBJ2-5, with a possible D match to TRBD1 (6 bases). CDR1 and CDR2 from the germline V gene are KGHSH and LQKENI. The CDR3 length is 14 residues. V was cut by 5 bases and J by 0 bases, with 10 bases left in between. The DNA for the CDR3 is TGTGCCAGCTCAGTAAGGACAGACCAAGAGACCCAGTACTTC. This codes for CASSVRTDQETQYF.

This chain links TRBV21-1 with TRBJ2-1; the table gives TRBD2 as D, unverified against the DNA. TRBV21-1 is classified as a pseudogene. The CDR3 runs to 14 residues. The CDR3 loop reads CASSTPTSWNEQFF. Written as DNA, the CDR3 is TGTGCCAGCAGCACACCGACTAGCTGGAATGAGCAGTTCTTC.

The chain has TRBV7-9 and TRBJ1-6; 7 nucleotides agree with TRBD1. The CDR3 contains 16 residues. The junction had 11 bases not matched to a gene; V was cut back by 8 bases and J by 4 bases. Germline V gene lookup returns CDR1 SEHNR and CDR2 FQNEAQ (reference sequence). Here the CDR3 DNA reads TGTGCCAGCGCGTCAGGGGGTGCGCGTTATAATTCACCCCTCCACTTT. Amino acid sequence: CASASGGARYNSPLHF. Filled out from reference TRBV7-9 and TRBJ1-6, the complete variable domain reads DTGVSQNPRHKITKRGQNVTFRCDPISEHNRLYWYRQTLGQGPEFLTYFQNEAQLEKSRLLSDRFSAERPKGSFSTLEIQRTEQGDSAMYLCASASGGARYNSPLHFGNGTRLTVT.

This chain links TRBV5-1 with TRBJ1-1; 7 bases are shared with TRBD1. Germline CDR1 is SGHRS and CDR2 is YFSETQ. CDR3 length equals 14 residues. The ends lost 5 bases at V and 1 base at J; junction bases unmatched: 5. The CDR3 DNA sequence: TGCGCCAGCAGGCATAGGACAGGGAACACTGAAGCTTTCTTT. Translation gives CASRHRTGNTEAFF.

Notes on this clone: Other DNA sequences in the sample encode the same CDR3. The chain couples TRBV19 to TRBJ2-7, with 8 bases lining up with TRBD1. Trimming at V came to 1 base and at J to 0 bases, leaving 2 bases not matched to a gene. There are 15 residues in the CDR3. Germline CDR1 reads LNHDA; CDR2 reads SQIVND (reference sequence). The CDR3 loop reads CASSIVGTGSYEQYF. Written as DNA, the CDR3 is TGTGCCAGTAGTATAGTTGGGACAGGCTCCTACGAGCAGTACTTC. Complete variable domain (other parts from reference TRBV19 and TRBJ2-7): DGGITQSPKYLFRKEGQNVTLSCEQNLNHDAMYWYRQDPGQGLRLIYYSQIVNDFQKGDIAEGYSVSREKKESFPLTVTSAQKNPTAFYLCASSIVGTGSYEQYFGPGTRLTVT.

The chain joins TRBV7-9 to TRBJ2-7, with a tentative D call TRBD2 (7 bases). This CDR3 spans 15 amino acids. Germline V lookup: CDR1 SEHNR, CDR2 FQNEAQ (reference sequence). V dropped 4 bases and J dropped 4 bases, with 17 bases sitting between them. DNA for the CDR3: TGTGCCAGCAGCTCCAGGTCGGGGGGCCGGTACGAGCAGTACTTC. It yields the protein CASSSRSGGRYEQYF.

This chain connects TRBV6-5 to TRBJ1-2; unclear D gene. V lost 6 bases, J lost 3 bases, and 11 bases lay in between. Germline V gives CDR1 MNHEY, CDR2 SVGAGI. This CDR3 spans 13 amino acids. The CDR3 DNA sequence: TGTGCCAGCAGACCAACACCAGACTATGGCTACACCTTC. As protein: CASRPTPDYGYTF.

Here the CDR3 reads CASSALAGAYEQYF. CDR3 sequence (DNA): TGTGCCAGCAGTGCACTAGCGGGAGCCTACGAGCAGTACTTC. The V gene is TRBV6-6, the J gene TRBJ2-7, with 11 positions matching TRBD2. This CDR3 comprises 14 residues. Germline CDR1 is MNHNY and CDR2 is SVGAGI (reference sequence). V shed 5 bases, J shed 2 bases, and the junction held 2 bases outside the gene matches.

The chain carries TRBV19 and TRBJ1-1; D is possibly TRBD1 (6 bases). Germline CDR1 LNHDA, CDR2 SQIVND (reference sequence). V lost 2 bases and J 5 bases, leaving 9 bases between the germline ends. This CDR3 has 13 amino acids. The DNA for the CDR3 is TGTGCCAGTAGTATAACAGGGCGGACTGAAGCTTTCTTT. This sequence encodes CASSITGRTEAFF.

This chain connects TRBV28 to TRBJ2-5; 9 nucleotides align to TRBD2. CDR3 length: 20 amino acids. V lost 1 base and J lost 5; bases outside the gene matches: 20. The germline CDR1 and CDR2 sequences are MDHEN and SYDVKM. CDR3 residues: CASSLFRLAEREGWGETQYF. For the CDR3, the DNA is TGTGCCAGCAGTTTATTCCGACTAGCGGAGAGAGAAGGGTGGGGGGAGACCCAGTACTTC.

The chain employs TRBV19 and TRBJ2-1; 8 positions agree with TRBD2. This CDR3 is built from 18 residues. Germline V lookup: CDR1 LNHDA, CDR2 SQIVND (reference sequence). J was trimmed by 5 bases and V by 0 bases; bases with no gene match: 12. The DNA of the CDR3 is TGTGCCAGTAGTATAGATGGATTCCTAACGGGGGGGGACAATGAGCAGTTCTTC. This translates into CASSIDGFLTGGDNEQFF.

The chain is built from TRBV6-5 and TRBJ1-1; weak D call: TRBD1 (5 bases). From germline, CDR1 is MNHEY and CDR2 SVGAGI. The CDR3 is 16 residues long. The germline V and J ends were trimmed by 3 bases and 1 base, with 15 bases remaining between them. CDR3: CASSYSPGHKNTEAFF. CDR3 bases: TGTGCCAGCAGTTATAGTCCCGGACATAAGAACACTGAAGCTTTCTTT.

The chain's CDR3 is CASSLLGGSGEKLFF. DNA for the CDR3: TGTGCCAGCAGCCTTCTGGGGGGGAGCGGTGAAAAACTGTTTTTT. The chain uses TRBV7-2 and TRBJ1-4; the D gene is possibly TRBD1 (5 bases). Per the germline V gene, CDR1 is SGHTA and CDR2 is FQGNSA. The CDR3 has 15 amino acids. Trimming stripped 5 bases from V and 7 bases from J, with 17 bases between.

This chain connects TRBV18 to TRBJ1-5; the D is unclear. Germline CDR1 is KGHSH and CDR2 is LQKENI. The CDR3 length is 13 residues. The germline V and J ends were trimmed by 3 bases and 6 bases, with 9 bases remaining between them. The CDR3: CASSPGGFQPQHF. Here the CDR3 DNA reads TGTGCCAGCTCACCCGGAGGGTTTCAGCCCCAGCATTTT.